This is a list of T cell receptor beta chains from one sample in a study of glioma-infiltrating T cells after dendritic cell vaccination. Data came from immunoSEQ multiplex PCR; TCRdb stores just in-frame clones and leaves some out. The table lists about 58,000 clones, more than 75% of them singletons. The material sequenced was blood, taken after dendritic cell vaccination. The origin of the receptors is a human donor with glioblastoma. The CDR3 runs from the conserved cysteine through the conserved F or W. D genes are given only for firm matches. Only part of the rows carry a size: once, few, many, or a class if the clone is expanded.

V: TRBV4-3
size: once
J: TRBJ1-2
D: NA
DNA: TGCGCCAGCAGCGGGCACGGGAGGGGTTCTAACTATGGCTACACCTTC
CDR3: CASSGHGRGSNYGYTF

V: TRBV5-8
size: once
J: TRBJ2-3
D: TRBD2
DNA: TGTGCCAGCAGCCTTATCGTCACTAGCGGGGGAGATACGCAGTATTTT
CDR3: CASSLIVTSGGDTQYF

V: TRBV10-2
size: NA
J: TRBJ1-5
D: NA
DNA: TGCGCCAGCAGTGACGGACATTTTGAAATGAATCAGCCCCAGCATTTT
CDR3: CASSDGHFEMNQPQHF

V: TRBV6-4
size: NA
J: TRBJ2-3
D: TRBD2
DNA: TGTGCCAGCAGTGACTCTAGCGGGGGGGCAGATACGCAGTATTTT
CDR3: CASSDSSGGADTQYF

V: TRBV4-3
size: NA
J: TRBJ2-2
D: NA
DNA: TGCGCCAGCAGCCAAGTTAGGGGGTCGACCGGGGAGCTGTTTTTT
CDR3: CASSQVRGSTGELFF

V: TRBV5-4
size: NA
J: TRBJ1-5
D: NA
DNA: TGTGCCAGCAGCAGAGACTCGAAAGATCAGCCCCAGCATTTT
CDR3: CASSRDSKDQPQHF

V: TRBV5-6
size: NA
J: TRBJ2-7
D: NA
DNA: TGTGCCAGCAGCTTGTTAGACTCCAGTTCGCCCGGTTTCGGCGAGCAGTACTTC
CDR3: CASSLLDSSSPGFGEQYF

V: TRBV6-5
size: NA
J: TRBJ2-7
D: TRBD2
DNA: TGTGCCAGCAGCCGCGCGGGAGGGGCGGGGGAGCAGTACTTC
CDR3: CASSRAGGAGEQYF

V: TRBV4-3
size: NA
J: TRBJ1-2
D: TRBD1
DNA: TGCGCCAGCAGCGTCCGGGACAGTCAGACGGGGGGCTACACCTTC
CDR3: CASSVRDSQTGGYTF

V: TRBV7-6
size: NA
J: TRBJ2-7
D: TRBD2
DNA: TGTGCCAGCAGCTTAGGTAGCGGGGGAACCTACGAGCAGTACTTC
CDR3: CASSLGSGGTYEQYF

V: TRBV6-5
size: NA
J: TRBJ2-6
D: NA
DNA: TGTGCCAGCAGTATACAGGTCTCTGGGGCCAACGTCCTGACTTTC
CDR3: CASSIQVSGANVLTF

V: TRBV28
size: NA
J: TRBJ1-5
D: NA
DNA: TGTGCCAGCAGTCCTGATAGTATAGCAAATCAGCCCCAGCATTTT
CDR3: CASSPDSIANQPQHF

V: TRBV19
size: NA
J: TRBJ1-2
D: NA
DNA: TGTGCCAGTAGAAGAGACAGGACACCCAACTATGGCTACACCTTC
CDR3: CASRRDRTPNYGYTF

V: TRBV11-2
size: NA
J: TRBJ2-7
D: TRBD1
DNA: TGTGCCAGCAGCGTAGGGACAGGGGGGATAGTGGAGCAGTACTTC
CDR3: CASSVGTGGIVEQYF

V: TRBV19
size: NA
J: TRBJ2-7
D: NA
DNA: TGTGCCAGTAGCGCCACGAGTTACGAGCAGTACTTC
CDR3: CASSATSYEQYF

V: TRBV29-1
size: NA
J: TRBJ1-2
D: NA
DNA: TGCAGCGCCCGGGACGGGGGATACTATGGCTACACCTTC
CDR3: CSARDGGYYGYTF

V: TRBV10-3
size: few
J: TRBJ1-3
D: NA
DNA: TGTGCCATCAGTGATATACTGGGGGGTTCTGGAAACACCATATATTTT
CDR3: CAISDILGGSGNTIYF

V: TRBV4-1
size: NA
J: TRBJ1-1
D: NA
DNA: TGCGCCAGCAGCCAAGAAGGAGCTATGAACACTGAAGCTTTCTTT
CDR3: CASSQEGAMNTEAFF

V: TRBV5-4
size: NA
J: TRBJ2-6
D: NA
DNA: TGTGCCAGCAGCTTGGTGTTCCGGACAGACTACTCTGGGGCCAACGTCCTGACTTTC
CDR3: CASSLVFRTDYSGANVLTF

V: TRBV5-6
size: NA
J: TRBJ2-7
D: TRBD1
DNA: TGTGCCAGCAGCTTAGCCCGACAGGGGCGGTCGGACGAGCAGTACTTC
CDR3: CASSLARQGRSDEQYF

V: TRBV7-6
size: NA
J: TRBJ2-3
D: TRBD2
DNA: TGTGCCAGCAGCTTAGGGCTAGCGGGGGGGCGAGATACGCAGTATTTT
CDR3: CASSLGLAGGRDTQYF

V: TRBV4-3
size: few
J: TRBJ2-5
D: TRBD1
DNA: TGCGCCAGCAGCCGACAGGGGCAAGAGACCCAGTACTTC
CDR3: CASSRQGQETQYF

V: TRBV25-1
size: NA
J: TRBJ2-7
D: TRBD2
DNA: TGTGCCAGCAGTGTTGGATCGCGGGGGGATACCTACGAGCAGTACTTC
CDR3: CASSVGSRGDTYEQYF

V: TRBV18
size: NA
J: TRBJ1-3
D: TRBD1
DNA: TGTGCCAGCTCACCACCGAACAGGGGGTCTGGAAACACCATATATTTT
CDR3: CASSPPNRGSGNTIYF

V: TRBV7-2
size: NA
J: TRBJ1-1
D: NA
DNA: TGTGCCAGCAGCTTATCGGCCGGGTTTCAAGCTTTCTTT
CDR3: CASSLSAGFQAFF

V: TRBV5-4
size: NA
J: TRBJ1-2
D: TRBD1
DNA: TGTGCCAGCAGCTTTCCTGCGACAGGGGGGAAATATAACTATGGCTACACCTTC
CDR3: CASSFPATGGKYNYGYTF

V: TRBV10-2
size: NA
J: TRBJ2-6
D: NA
DNA: TGCGCCAGCAGTGACATCTATGAGTTCACCCACTCTGGGGCCAACGTCCTGACTTTC
CDR3: CASSDIYEFTHSGANVLTF

V: TRBV28
size: NA
J: TRBJ1-2
D: NA
DNA: TGTGCCAGCCGGAGCCGCAACTATGGCTACACCTTC
CDR3: CASRSRNYGYTF

V: TRBV19
size: NA
J: TRBJ1-4
D: NA
DNA: TGTGCCAGTAGTATCCTGAGGAATGAAAAACTGTTTTTT
CDR3: CASSILRNEKLFF

V: TRBV7-9
size: NA
J: TRBJ1-5
D: NA
DNA: TGTGCCAGCAGCCAAGGACACTTCAATCAGCCCCAGCATTTT
CDR3: CASSQGHFNQPQHF

V: TRBV28
size: NA
J: TRBJ1-3
D: NA
DNA: TGTGCCAGCATAGCAGGGCTCTTTCCACCTGGAAACACCATATATTTT
CDR3: CASIAGLFPPGNTIYF

V: TRBV13
size: NA
J: TRBJ2-1
D: TRBD2
DNA: TGTGCCAGCAGCTTGAGCGGGGGTGCCTACAATGAGCAGTTCTTC
CDR3: CASSLSGGAYNEQFF

V: TRBV25-1
size: NA
J: TRBJ2-7
D: TRBD1
DNA: TGTGCCAGCAGTGAATGGGGGACAGGGTTTCGCGAGCAGTACTTC
CDR3: CASSEWGTGFREQYF

V: TRBV7-6
size: NA
J: TRBJ2-7
D: NA
DNA: TGTGCCAGCAGCCCCCGGAGAGGCTCCTACGAGCAGTACTTC
CDR3: CASSPRRGSYEQYF

V: TRBV29-1
size: NA
J: TRBJ1-1
D: NA
DNA: TGCAGCGTTGAACTCGGGACACCGTATGCGGCTTTCTTT
CDR3: CSVELGTPYAAFF

V: TRBV7-3
size: NA
J: TRBJ2-7
D: NA
DNA: TGTGCCAGCAGCGGGACACGGACCTTTTACGAGCAGTACTTC
CDR3: CASSGTRTFYEQYF

V: TRBV18
size: NA
J: TRBJ1-5
D: TRBD1
DNA: TGTGCCAGCTCACCGGGGACAGGGAATCAGCCCCAGCATTTT
CDR3: CASSPGTGNQPQHF

V: TRBV27
size: NA
J: TRBJ1-2
D: NA
DNA: TGTGCCAGCAGTCTCGTAGGGGTTCCTAACCCCCCGACTTTC
CDR3: CASSLVGVPNPPTF

V: TRBV5-1
size: NA
J: TRBJ2-7
D: NA
DNA: TGCGCCAGCAGCGGAGGGGACAGTCCTCCCTACGAGCAGTACTTC
CDR3: CASSGGDSPPYEQYF

V: TRBV6-5
size: once
J: TRBJ2-1
D: TRBD1
DNA: TGTGCCAGCTGTCGACAGGGGTCCTACAATGAGCAGTTCTTC
CDR3: CASCRQGSYNEQFF

V: TRBV25-1
size: NA
J: TRBJ1-3
D: TRBD1
DNA: TGTGCCAGCAGTGACGGAACAGGGGGCTCTGGAAACACCATATATTTT
CDR3: CASSDGTGGSGNTIYF